Sequencing of this TCR beta chain was carried out in a study of T-cell memory formation after mild COVID-19. As for the study in general: In these data, TCR clusters were largely donor specific.

5'RACE with constant-segment primers yielded barcoded, UMI-tagged TCR alpha and TCR beta cDNA libraries. TCRdb processed the 5' RACE reads anew with MiXCR; each CDR3 protein has one entry. The sample records about 58,000 distinct CDR3 sequences, about a quarter being singletons. The V and J ends lost 3 bases and 5 bases, in that order; junction bases with no gene match: 8. The CDR3 runs 15 residues. Study-level results: There was a balanced CD4/CD8 profile in clones contracting day 15 to 85, and later expanders leaned CD4+. Clones that contracted clustered mainly in CM and EM if CD4+ and in EMRA if CD8+.

This clonotype was detected only a few times. Its antigen is still unknown. V gene TRBV12-3 or TRBV12-4 combines with J gene TRBJ2-5; 8 positions agree with TRBD1. The receptor's source is a man younger than 35 who had mild COVID-19 (a few samples of this study predate the infection). Cell type and time point are not known. Sequencing used PBMCs or a T cell subset sorted from them (not recorded which). The CDR3 here is CASSFLSGGGETQYF. In nucleotides, the CDR3 is TGTGCCAGCAGTTTTTTATCAGGGGGCGGTGAGACCCAGTACTTC.